This TCR beta chain is drawn from a study of blood T cell repertoires in COVID-19. The CDR3 loop spans 17 amino acids. Germline assignment: CDR1 ENHRY and CDR2 SYGVKD. Trimming cost V 10 bases and J 5 bases; bases outside gene matches: 22. The assay was immunoSEQ multiplex PCR, and TCRdb's table has in-frame clones only and misses some. The sample comprises approximately 210,000 clones, approximately 82% of which are singletons, and about an eighth rests with the top ten. The chain has TRBV10-3 and TRBJ2-5; 7 bases are shared with TRBD1. Sequencing used peripheral blood. This receptor was taken from a woman in her thirties or forties with acute or convalescent COVID-19. CDR3 in amino acids: CATLTVKTGSKGETQYF. Here the CDR3 DNA reads TGTGCCACCCTAACGGTAAAGACAGGGTCAAAGGGGGAGACCCAGTACTTC.